This is a list of T cell receptor beta chains from one sample in a study of siplizumab effects on memory and regulatory T cells. The assay was immunoSEQ multiplex PCR, and TCRdb's table has in-frame clones only and misses some. The sample lists more than 45,000 clones, approximately 97% occurring once. The sequencing sample was made of naive CD4+ T cells sorted from blood. The source is a human donor in good health. Each CDR3 is given with its conserved first and last residue. Each record gives: clone size, J gene, V gene, D gene, CDR3 protein, CDR3 DNA. The D gene is left open where the match is weak. Clone size is shown for a subset of rows, as once, few, many or a class of expanded clone.

size: NA; J: TRBJ1-1; V: TRBV18; D: TRBD1; CDR3: CASSPAGTGGEAFF; DNA: TGTGCCAGCTCACCAGCCGGGACAGGGGGCGAGGCTTTCTTT
size: NA; J: TRBJ1-1; V: TRBV2; D: NA; CDR3: CASSGSQVNTEAFF; DNA: TGTGCCAGCAGTGGATCTCAGGTGAACACTGAAGCTTTCTTT
size: NA; J: TRBJ2-3; V: TRBV15; D: NA; CDR3: CATSRDYRAADTQYF; DNA: TGTGCCACCAGCAGAGATTACAGGGCGGCAGATACGCAGTATTTT
size: NA; J: TRBJ2-2; V: TRBV30; D: NA; CDR3: CAWSVTFRDTGELFF; DNA: TGTGCCTGGAGTGTAACGTTCAGGGACACCGGGGAGCTGTTTTTT
size: NA; J: TRBJ2-1; V: TRBV4-3; D: TRBD1; CDR3: CASSPVGQGALEQFF; DNA: TGCGCCAGCAGCCCAGTGGGACAGGGGGCTTTGGAGCAGTTCTTC
size: NA; J: TRBJ2-5; V: TRBV5-1; D: NA; CDR3: CASSSEPRAQETQYF; DNA: TGCGCCAGCAGCTCCGAACCGAGGGCGCAAGAGACCCAGTACTTC
size: NA; J: TRBJ2-7; V: TRBV19; D: NA; CDR3: CASSIVLRGYEQYF; DNA: TGTGCCAGTAGTATAGTTCTGAGGGGCTACGAGCAGTACTTC
size: NA; J: TRBJ2-3; V: TRBV30; D: NA; CDR3: CAWSVGGTDTQYF; DNA: TGTGCCTGGAGTGTTGGGGGCACAGATACGCAGTATTTT
size: NA; J: TRBJ1-1; V: TRBV15; D: TRBD1; CDR3: CATSRDRGPADTEAFF; DNA: TGTGCCACCAGCAGAGACAGGGGGCCTGCTGACACTGAAGCTTTCTTT
size: NA; J: TRBJ2-5; V: TRBV7-7; D: TRBD1; CDR3: CASSPGQGGTQYF; DNA: TGTGCTAGCAGCCCCGGACAGGGGGGGACCCAGTACTTC
size: NA; J: TRBJ1-2; V: TRBV19; D: TRBD1; CDR3: CASTYSDRRGYGYTF; DNA: TGTGCCAGTACCTACTCGGACAGGCGGGGCTATGGCTACACCTTC
size: NA; J: TRBJ2-3; V: TRBV18; D: TRBD1; CDR3: CASSPIPTGPTDTQYF; DNA: TGTGCCAGCTCACCGATACCGACAGGGCCCACAGATACGCAGTATTTT
size: NA; J: TRBJ2-7; V: TRBV6-4; D: TRBD2; CDR3: CASSDRGLAGIFYEQYF; DNA: TGTGCCAGCAGTGACCGGGGACTAGCGGGCATTTTTTACGAGCAGTACTTC
size: NA; J: TRBJ2-3; V: TRBV5-4; D: TRBD2; CDR3: CASSPGGEASTDTQYF; DNA: TGTGCCAGCAGCCCTGGGGGGGAGGCGAGCACAGATACGCAGTATTTT
size: NA; J: TRBJ2-1; V: TRBV27; D: TRBD2; CDR3: CANSGLAAEVSYNEQFF; DNA: TGTGCCAACTCGGGACTAGCGGCGGAGGTCTCCTACAATGAGCAGTTCTTC
size: NA; J: TRBJ2-6; V: TRBV4-2; D: NA; CDR3: CASSQVPQTGANVLTF; DNA: TGTGCCAGCAGCCAAGTACCACAGACTGGGGCCAACGTCCTGACTTTC
size: NA; J: TRBJ2-7; V: TRBV11-3; D: TRBD2; CDR3: CASSLNRLAGGSEQYF; DNA: TGTGCCAGCAGCTTAAATAGGCTAGCGGGAGGGAGCGAGCAGTACTTC
size: NA; J: TRBJ2-6; V: TRBV2; D: NA; CDR3: CASRITGANVLTF; DNA: TGTGCCAGCAGAATAACAGGGGCCAACGTCCTGACTTTC
size: NA; J: TRBJ2-2; V: TRBV6-6; D: NA; CDR3: CASSYIRNTGELFF; DNA: TGTGCCAGCAGTTACATCAGGAACACCGGGGAGCTGTTTTTT
size: NA; J: TRBJ2-7; V: TRBV20-1; D: NA; CDR3: CSAIEAYEQYF; DNA: TGCAGTGCTATTGAGGCGTACGAGCAGTACTTC
size: NA; J: TRBJ1-2; V: TRBV18; D: TRBD1; CDR3: CASSLPGGQGDGYTF; DNA: TGTGCCAGCTCACTCCCAGGGGGACAGGGAGATGGCTACACCTTC
size: NA; J: TRBJ2-2; V: TRBV15; D: NA; CDR3: CATSRDRRGTGELFF; DNA: TGTGCCACCAGCAGAGATCGCAGGGGCACCGGGGAGCTGTTTTTT
size: NA; J: TRBJ2-2; V: TRBV6-5; D: NA; CDR3: CASSYGAGNTGELFF; DNA: TGTGCCAGCAGTTACGGGGCAGGCAACACCGGGGAGCTGTTTTTT
size: NA; J: TRBJ2-1; V: TRBV19; D: NA; CDR3: CASTGPARNNEQFF; DNA: TGTGCCAGTACCGGGCCCGCTAGGAACAATGAGCAGTTCTTC
size: NA; J: TRBJ2-7; V: TRBV7-9; D: NA; CDR3: CASSLVGRGHSYEQYF; DNA: TGTGCCAGCAGCTTAGTTGGGCGGGGCCACTCCTACGAGCAGTACTTC
size: once; J: TRBJ2-3; V: TRBV4-3; D: NA; CDR3: CASSRNVQGTSTDTQYF; DNA: TGCGCCAGCAGCCGCAACGTACAGGGGACTAGCACAGATACGCAGTATTTT
size: NA; J: TRBJ2-3; V: TRBV29-1; D: NA; CDR3: CSVEGDTQYF; DNA: TGCAGCGTCGAGGGCGATACGCAGTATTTT
size: NA; J: TRBJ2-7; V: TRBV20-1; D: NA; CDR3: CSAKGPYEQYF; DNA: TGCAGTGCTAAAGGGCCTTACGAGCAGTACTTC
size: NA; J: TRBJ1-2; V: TRBV29-1; D: NA; CDR3: CSVEPGKGGYTF; DNA: TGCAGCGTTGAACCAGGGAAGGGTGGCTACACCTTC
size: NA; J: TRBJ1-1; V: TRBV6-5; D: NA; CDR3: CASSRNTEAFF; DNA: TGTGCCAGCAGCCGGAACACTGAAGCTTTCTTT
size: NA; J: TRBJ1-1; V: TRBV11-3; D: NA; CDR3: CASSTGTRGNTEAFF; DNA: TGTGCCAGCAGCACAGGTACAAGGGGGAACACTGAAGCTTTCTTT
size: once; J: TRBJ2-2; V: TRBV18; D: NA; CDR3: CASSPQGPGELFF; DNA: TGTGCCAGCTCACCACAGGGTCCCGGGGAGCTGTTTTTT
size: NA; J: TRBJ2-5; V: TRBV6-5; D: TRBD1; CDR3: CASSSGDRIETQYF; DNA: TGTGCCAGCAGTTCGGGGGACAGGATAGAGACCCAGTACTTC
size: NA; J: TRBJ2-2; V: TRBV6-6; D: NA; CDR3: CASSYEMNTGELFF; DNA: TGTGCCAGCAGTTACGAGATGAACACCGGGGAGCTGTTTTTT
size: NA; J: TRBJ1-1; V: TRBV18; D: NA; CDR3: CASSESGWYDTEAFF; DNA: TGTGCCAGCTCAGAATCAGGGTGGTACGACACTGAAGCTTTCTTT
size: NA; J: TRBJ2-5; V: TRBV21-1; D: NA; CDR3: CASSKGDREKTQYF; DNA: TGTGCCAGCAGCAAAGGGGACCGGGAGAAGACCCAGTACTTC
size: NA; J: TRBJ1-5; V: TRBV19; D: TRBD1; CDR3: CASSLLAQGSNQPQHF; DNA: TGTGCCAGTAGTTTGCTAGCACAGGGGAGCAACCAGCCCCAGCATTTT
size: NA; J: TRBJ1-2; V: TRBV29-1; D: TRBD1; CDR3: CSVGRDPGQGADGYTF; DNA: TGCAGCGTTGGACGTGACCCGGGACAGGGTGCGGATGGCTACACCTTC
size: NA; J: TRBJ1-1; V: TRBV7-2; D: NA; CDR3: CASSLDALNTEAFF; DNA: TGTGCCAGCAGCTTGGACGCCCTGAACACTGAAGCTTTCTTT
size: once; J: TRBJ1-5; V: TRBV27; D: NA; CDR3: CASSPRSVSNQPQHF; DNA: TGTGCCAGCAGTCCCCGGTCGGTTAGCAATCAGCCCCAGCATTTT
size: NA; J: TRBJ2-1; V: TRBV18; D: TRBD2; CDR3: CASSLQFGAGGSREQFF; DNA: TGTGCCAGCTCACTACAATTCGGGGCGGGAGGATCCCGTGAGCAGTTCTTC
size: NA; J: TRBJ2-6; V: TRBV6-1; D: NA; CDR3: CASSERYSGANVLTF; DNA: TGTGCCAGCAGTGAGAGGTACTCTGGGGCCAACGTCCTGACTTTC
size: NA; J: TRBJ1-4; V: TRBV27; D: NA; CDR3: CASSRGNWEKLFF; DNA: TGTGCCAGCAGCCGAGGAAATTGGGAAAAACTGTTTTTT
size: NA; J: TRBJ2-5; V: TRBV4-1; D: NA; CDR3: CASSRTRERETQYF; DNA: TGCGCCAGCAGCCGCACCCGGGAGAGGGAGACCCAGTACTTC
size: NA; J: TRBJ1-5; V: TRBV19; D: NA; CDR3: CASSIDPGYSNQPQHF; DNA: TGTGCCAGTAGTATAGATCCGGGTTATAGCAATCAGCCCCAGCATTTT
size: NA; J: TRBJ1-5; V: TRBV5-1; D: NA; CDR3: CASSLGELNQPQHF; DNA: TGCGCCAGCAGCTTGGGGGAATTAAATCAGCCCCAGCATTTT